The text below deals with one T cell receptor (beta chain). Antigen specificity is unknown. The data belong to a study of blood T cells in healthy people across ages. Study observations and caveats: Changes in expanded clonotypes were possibly confounded, as the CMV status of donors was unknown. Diversity estimates drawn from one million T cells were deemed underestimates.

The V end lost 7 bases, the J end lost 3 bases, and 9 bases lay between the germline ends. Germline CDR1 SQVTM, CDR2 ANQGSEA. The CDR3 extends over 11 amino acids. Together with a sample-barcoded 5' primer, a J-beta primer mix was included in a second PCR lasting roughly 6 to 12 cycles. TCRdb recomputed calls from the 5' RACE reads with MiXCR, one row per CDR3 protein. The sample lists about 760,000 distinct CDR3 sequences; around 25% were seen once. The same sample was also used in a study of T cells of mothers and their children. From that report: Detection of persistent microchimeric T cell clones did not occur.

Material for sequencing was blood. The origin of this receptor is a boy younger than 18 in good health. The chain carries TRBV29-1 and TRBJ2-5; perhaps TRBD1 as D (5 bases). The CDR3 DNA reads as TGCAGCGCCGCGACAGAAGAGACCCAGTACTTC. Its protein is CSAATEETQYF. The full variable domain, completed using reference TRBV29-1 and TRBJ2-5, is SAVISQKPSRDICQRGTSLTIQCQVDSQVTMMFWYRQQPGQSLTLIATANQGSEATYESGFVIDKFPISRPNLTFSTLTVSNMSPEDSSIYLCSAATEETQYFGPGTRLLVL.